The 21 T cell receptor beta chains in this list originate from one sample, sequenced in a study of blood T cell repertoires in COVID-19. Libraries were prepared by immunoSEQ multiplex PCR; TCRdb keeps only in-frame clonotypes and omits some of them. The sample records about 180,000 clones, 86% being singletons. The source material was peripheral blood. The origin of the receptors is a man aged 50 to 59 with active or convalescent COVID-19.

The V gene is TRBV3-1 (or the pseudogene TRBV3-2), the J gene TRBJ2-4, with 7 bases identical to TRBD1. V trimming: 4 bases; J trimming: 10 bases; junction bases outside the gene matches: 7. There are 13 residues in the CDR3. Germline CDR1 reads LGHDT; CDR2 reads YNNKEL (reference sequence). The CDR3 DNA reads as TGTGCCAGCAGCCGACTGACAGGGTGTATTCAGTACTTC. This encodes CASSRLTGCIQYF.

CDR3 protein: CASSVTSASTDTQYF. For the CDR3, the DNA is TGTGCCAGCAGCGTAACTAGCGCCAGCACAGATACGCAGTATTTT. J is TRBJ2-3 and V is TRBV7-2; 7 bases agree with TRBD2. This CDR3 is built from 15 residues. CDR1 is SGHTA and CDR2 is FQGNSA in the germline V gene. J was trimmed by 0 bases and V by 5 bases; bases with no gene match: 5.

The CDR3 sequence: CASSLLNSVGRFDGYTF. The CDR3 DNA follows: TGTGCCAGCAGTTTACTCAATTCGGTGGGCCGTTTCGATGGCTACACCTTC. V is TRBV27 and J is TRBJ1-2; D is undetermined. The CDR3 has 17 residues. Between the trimmed V and J ends, which lost 2 bases and 6 bases, there was a span of 22 bases. Germline CDR1 reads MNHEY; CDR2 reads SMNVEV (reference sequence).

The chain employs TRBV24-1 and TRBJ2-3, with 7 nucleotides matching TRBD2. Trimming cost V 2 bases and J 3 bases; bases outside gene matches: 13. The CDR3 length is 18 residues. The germline V gene has CDR1 KGHDR and CDR2 SFDVKD. The CDR3 bases are TGTGCCACCAGTGATTCGGGGTCGGGCGGGAGTAGGACAGATACGCAGTATTTT. Translated, it gives CATSDSGSGGSRTDTQYF.

The chain employs TRBV12-3 or TRBV12-4 and TRBJ2-3; tentative D call: TRBD1 (6 bases). The CDR3 spans 12 residues. Deletions cut 8 bases from V and 7 bases from J, with 13 bases between. This CDR3 is CASGGSLNTQYF. The CDR3 DNA sequence: TGTGCCAGCGGGGGCAGTTTAAATACGCAGTATTTT.

The chain is built from TRBV7-9 and TRBJ1-4; tentatively, D is TRBD1 (6 bases). The germline gives CDR1 SEHNR, CDR2 FQNEAQ (reference sequence). The V and J ends lost 1 base and 7 bases respectively, with 22 bases between them. There are 18 residues in the CDR3. The DNA for the CDR3 is TGTGCCAGCAGCTTAGTGGGGTCTGGCGCAGGCAGGGGTGAAAAACTGTTTTTT. It encodes CASSLVGSGAGRGEKLFF.

J is TRBJ1-4 and V is TRBV10-3; tentatively, D is TRBD1 (6 bases). The V and J ends lost 6 bases and 6 bases respectively, with 8 bases between them. The CDR3 is 12 amino acids. Germline lookup yields CDR1 ENHRY and CDR2 SYGVKD. The CDR3 coding sequence is TGTGCCATCAGGGACAGCGATGAAAAACTGTTTTTT. It codes for CAIRDSDEKLFF.

V gene TRBV15 combines with J gene TRBJ1-4, with D unclear. Germline V gives CDR1 LNHNV, CDR2 YYDKDF (reference sequence). This CDR3 has 12 amino acids. Deletions cut 0 bases from V and 10 bases from J, with 6 bases between. The CDR3 coding sequence is TGTGCCACCAGCAGAGAAGTGGCAAAACTGTTTTTT. It yields the protein CATSREVAKLFF.

The chain links TRBV3-1 (or the pseudogene TRBV3-2) to TRBJ2-3, with 9 bases identical to TRBD2. The V gene end was trimmed by 4 bases and the J gene end by 5 bases; junction bases not matched to a gene: 10. The germline gives CDR1 LGHDT, CDR2 YNNKEL (reference sequence). This CDR3 has 16 amino acids. Here the CDR3 reads CASSPRRRGGGDTQYF. As DNA, the CDR3 is TGTGCCAGCAGCCCCCGTAGGCGGGGGGGTGGAGATACGCAGTATTTT.

J is TRBJ2-2 and V is TRBV4-2; possible D gene TRBD1, 5 bases. Trimming shortened V by 4 bases and J by 7 bases, and 13 bases separated the two germline ends. CDR1 and CDR2 (germline): LGHNA, YNFKEQ. CDR3 size: 14 residues. The CDR3, as DNA: TGTGCCAGCAGCCTTTTAGGGGAAGGCGGGGAGCTGTTTTTT. It encodes CASSLLGEGGELFF.

This clone was recorded once. CDR3 in amino acids: CASSARQGAADTQYF. CDR3 in DNA: TGTGCCAGTAGTGCCCGACAGGGGGCCGCAGATACGCAGTATTTT. The chain links TRBV19 to TRBJ2-3; 10 positions match TRBD1. Germline CDR1 LNHDA, CDR2 SQIVND (reference sequence). Trimming took 5 bases from V and 4 from J; bases not matched to a gene: 6. This CDR3 has 15 residues.

The chain links TRBV7-8 to TRBJ1-5; TRBD1 is a possible D gene (5 bases). Germline V gene sequence: CDR1 SGHVS, CDR2 FQNEAQ. The CDR3 is 14 amino acids. Trimming pared 1 base from V and 9 bases from J, leaving 13 bases between. CDR3 in amino acids: CASSLEAGGGPQHF. CDR3 coding DNA: TGTGCCAGCAGCTTAGAGGCGGGGGGAGGGCCCCAGCATTTT.

The chain is built from TRBV3-1 (or the pseudogene TRBV3-2) and TRBJ1-1; perhaps TRBD1 as D (5 bases). Germline CDR1 reads LGHDT; CDR2 reads YNNKEL (reference sequence). The ends were cut back, 4 bases at V and 4 bases at J, with 19 bases in the middle. This CDR3 has 16 amino acids. In nucleotides, the CDR3 is TGTGCCAGCAGCCCCGGGGGGAGGGGAGATTCCACTGAAGCTTTCTTT. Protein product: CASSPGGRGDSTEAFF.

The chain has TRBV19 and TRBJ2-1, with TRBD2 matching 8 bases. Germline CDR1 is LNHDA and CDR2 is SQIVND (reference sequence). This CDR3 contains 15 residues. J was trimmed by 7 bases and V by 3 bases; bases with no gene match: 8. CDR3: CASSMIGRVGNEQFF. The CDR3 nucleotides are TGTGCCAGTAGTATGATCGGGAGGGTCGGAAATGAGCAGTTCTTC.

The chain is built from TRBV7-9 and TRBJ2-3; maybe TRBD2 (5 bases). V lost 5 bases and J 4 bases, leaving 19 bases between the germline ends. The length of the CDR3 is 16 residues. Looked up from germline, CDR1 is SEHNR and CDR2 is FQNEAQ (reference sequence). The CDR3: CASSPGLALSADTQYF. In DNA, the CDR3 is TGTGCCAGCAGCCCTGGGCTAGCCCTCTCTGCAGATACGCAGTATTTT.

V is TRBV5-1 and J is TRBJ2-1, with D possibly matching TRBD2 (6 bases). Trimming stripped 4 bases from V and 2 bases from J, with 16 bases between. Per germline, CDR1 SGHRS and CDR2 YFSETQ. The CDR3 is 16 residues long. Here the CDR3 reads CASSPEGVTTYNEQFF. The CDR3 DNA sequence: TGCGCCAGCAGCCCGGAGGGCGTCACGACCTACAATGAGCAGTTCTTC. Based on the CDR3 plus reference TRBV5-1 and TRBJ2-1, the full variable domain is KAGVTQTPRYLIKTRGQQVTLSCSPISGHRSVSWYQQTPGQGLQFLFEYFSETQRNKGNFPGRFSGRQFSNSRSEMNVSTLELGDSALYLCASSPEGVTTYNEQFFGPGTRLTVL.

J is TRBJ1-2 and V is TRBV19; D might be TRBD1 (6 bases). Trimming left V 5 bases short and J 4 bases short, with 17 bases between. CDR3 length: 15 residues. The germline V gene encodes CDR1 LNHDA and CDR2 SQIVND (reference sequence). Written as DNA, the CDR3 is TGTGCCAGTAGTGTGACAGGCCGTGGGGGCTATGGCTACACCTTC. It codes for CASSVTGRGGYGYTF.

V gene TRBV3-1 (or the pseudogene TRBV3-2) combines with J gene TRBJ2-7; 8 nucleotides agree with TRBD2. This CDR3 comprises 17 residues. The V and J ends lost 1 base and 4 bases, in that order; junction bases with no gene match: 12. Germline lookup yields CDR1 LGHDT and CDR2 YNNKEL (reference sequence). CDR3 nucleotide sequence: TGTGCCAGCAGCCAAGTCTACAGGCTAGCGGGTTTATACGAGCAGTACTTC. It is translated as CASSQVYRLAGLYEQYF.

This chain links TRBV16 with TRBJ2-7; 7 bases are a match to TRBD1. After removal of 4 bases from V and 4 bases from J, the junction contained 4 bases not matched to a gene. This CDR3 region has 13 residues. Germline V lookup: CDR1 KGHSY, CDR2 FQNENV. The CDR3: CASSPPGQYEQYF. The DNA for the CDR3 is TGTGCCAGCAGCCCACCGGGACAGTACGAGCAGTACTTC.

In regard to this clone: At one end, the junction sequence differs from germline, possibly due to a read error. The rearrangement joins TRBV4-2 to TRBJ1-5; 9 bases are shared with TRBD1. Germline values: CDR1 LGHNA, CDR2 YNFKEQ. CDR3 length: 19 residues. The CDR3: CASSQGTGSPPAMGQPQHF. In nucleotides, the CDR3 is TGTGCCAGCAGTCAAGGGACAGGGAGTCCCCCGGCCATGGGTCAGCCCCAGCATTTT.

This clone was observed once. The CDR3: CASTVIKGPGELFF. DNA for the CDR3: TGTGCCAGCACCGTTATCAAGGGGCCCGGGGAGCTGTTTTTT. The V call is TRBV5-7, the J call TRBJ2-2, with a tentative D call TRBD1 (5 bases). TRBV5-7 is an open reading frame whose function is uncertain. Trimming removed 6 bases from V and 6 bases from J, with 15 bases in between. The CDR3 is 14 residues long.